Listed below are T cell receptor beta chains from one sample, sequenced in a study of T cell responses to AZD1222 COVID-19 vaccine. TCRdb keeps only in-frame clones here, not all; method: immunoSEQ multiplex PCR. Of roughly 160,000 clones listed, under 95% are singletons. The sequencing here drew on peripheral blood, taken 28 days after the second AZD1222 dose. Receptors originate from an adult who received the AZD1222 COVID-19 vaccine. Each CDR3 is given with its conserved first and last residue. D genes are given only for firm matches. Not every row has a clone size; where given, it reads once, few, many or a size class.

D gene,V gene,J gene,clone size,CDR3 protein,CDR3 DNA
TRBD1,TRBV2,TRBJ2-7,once,CASVDRGPYEQYF,TGTGCCAGCGTCGACAGGGGACCCTACGAGCAGTACTTC
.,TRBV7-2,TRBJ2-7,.,CASSLGFSYEQYF,TGTGCCAGCAGCTTAGGCTTCTCCTACGAGCAGTACTTC
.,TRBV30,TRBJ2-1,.,CAWSPVPYNEQFF,TGTGCCTGGAGCCCCGTTCCTTACAATGAGCAGTTCTTC
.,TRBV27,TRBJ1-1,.,CASSLLGGNTEAFF,TGTGCCAGCAGTCTACTGGGTGGGAACACTGAAGCTTTCTTT
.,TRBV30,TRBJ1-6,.,CAWNEGDGGNNSPLHF,TGTGCCTGGAATGAAGGGGACGGAGGAAATAATTCACCCCTCCACTTT
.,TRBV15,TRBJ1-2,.,CATSLIQGQGGYGYTF,TGTGCCACCAGCTTAATTCAGGGTCAGGGAGGATATGGCTACACCTTC
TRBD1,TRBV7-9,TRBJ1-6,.,CASSLGTGRWASYNSPLHF,TGTGCCAGCAGTTTGGGGACAGGGAGGTGGGCCTCCTATAATTCACCCCTCCACTTT
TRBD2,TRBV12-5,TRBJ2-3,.,CASGLGSGGTDTQYF,TGTGCTAGTGGTTTGGGTAGCGGGGGAACAGATACGCAGTATTTT
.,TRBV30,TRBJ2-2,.,CAWSPTGRPNTGELFF,TGTGCCTGGAGCCCAACGGGCAGGCCGAACACCGGGGAGCTGTTTTTT
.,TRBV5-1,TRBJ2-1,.,CASSLVADYNEQFF,TGCGCCAGCAGCTTGGTCGCAGACTACAATGAGCAGTTCTTC
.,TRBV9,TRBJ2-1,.,CASSALPYNEQFF,TGTGCCAGCAGCGCCCTCCCCTACAATGAGCAGTTCTTC
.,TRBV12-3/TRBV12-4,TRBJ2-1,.,CASSLNSYNEQFF,TGTGCCAGCAGTTTAAACTCCTACAATGAGCAGTTCTTC
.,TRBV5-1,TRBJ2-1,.,CASSLFLTQGNEQFF,TGCGCCAGCAGCTTGTTTTTGACGCAGGGTAATGAGCAGTTCTTC
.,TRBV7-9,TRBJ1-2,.,CASSLGTYGYTF,TGTGCCAGCAGCTTAGGGACCTATGGCTACACCTTC
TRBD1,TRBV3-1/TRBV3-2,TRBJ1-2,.,CASSQDLGTGANYGYTF,TGTGCCAGCAGCCAAGATCTAGGGACAGGGGCCAACTATGGCTACACCTTC
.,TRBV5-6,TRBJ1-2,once,CASSRGRTPWVYGYTF,TGTGCCAGCAGCCGAGGACGGACCCCATGGGTGTATGGCTACACCTTC
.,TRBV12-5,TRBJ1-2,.,CASGLWTGGTSGYGYTF,TGTGCTAGTGGTTTGTGGACGGGGGGGACAAGCGGCTATGGCTACACCTTC
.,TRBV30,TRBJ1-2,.,CAWSAGVSGAFYGYTF,TGTGCCTGGAGTGCGGGGGTATCGGGGGCCTTCTATGGCTACACCTTC
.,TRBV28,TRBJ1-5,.,CASSWLGSNQPQHF,TGTGCCAGCAGTTGGTTAGGGAGCAATCAGCCCCAGCATTTT
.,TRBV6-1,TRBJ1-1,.,CASSDRRAEAFF,TGTGCCAGCAGTGATCGAAGGGCTGAAGCTTTCTTT
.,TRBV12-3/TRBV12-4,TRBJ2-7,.,CASSSGYEQYF,TGTGCCAGCAGTTCTGGCTACGAGCAGTACTTC
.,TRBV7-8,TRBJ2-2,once,CASSLAIYRGGGTGELFF,TGTGCCAGCAGCTTAGCTATTTATAGAGGCGGCGGCACCGGGGAGCTGTTTTTT
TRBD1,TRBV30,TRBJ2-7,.,CAWSTRTGGYEQYF,TGTGCCTGGAGTACGAGAACAGGGGGGTACGAGCAGTACTTC
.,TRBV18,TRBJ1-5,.,CASSPGRGSGFSNQPQHF,TGTGCCAGCTCACCCGGCAGGGGCAGTGGTTTTAGCAATCAGCCCCAGCATTTT
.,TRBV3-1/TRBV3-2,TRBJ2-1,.,CASSPRPGTYNEQFF,TGTGCCAGCAGCCCCCGACCGGGGACTTACAATGAGCAGTTCTTC
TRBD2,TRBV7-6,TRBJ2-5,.,CASSLGTSGGTETQYF,TGTGCCAGCAGCTTAGGGACTAGCGGGGGGACAGAGACCCAGTACTTC
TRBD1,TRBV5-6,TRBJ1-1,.,CASSLGTGAEAFF,TGTGCCAGCAGCTTGGGGACAGGGGCTGAAGCTTTCTTT
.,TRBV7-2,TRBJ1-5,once,CASSLAWGSNQPQHF,TGTGCCAGCAGCTTAGCGTGGGGGAGCAATCAGCCCCAGCATTTT
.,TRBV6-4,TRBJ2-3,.,CASSDGSGSTDTQYF,TGTGCCAGCAGTGACGGGAGCGGGAGCACAGATACGCAGTATTTT
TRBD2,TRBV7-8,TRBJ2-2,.,CASSRDGTSGSTGELFF,TGTGCCAGCAGCCGAGACGGGACTAGCGGGTCCACCGGGGAGCTGTTTTTT
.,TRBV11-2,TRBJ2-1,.,CASSSGAQRYNEQFF,TGTGCCAGCAGCTCAGGGGCCCAACGTTACAATGAGCAGTTCTTC
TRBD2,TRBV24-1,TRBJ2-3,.,CATSDWLSGRSPDTQYF,TGTGCCACCAGTGATTGGCTTAGCGGGAGGTCCCCAGATACGCAGTATTTT
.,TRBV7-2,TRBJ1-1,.,CASSLRGADTEAFF,TGTGCCAGCAGCTTACGGGGGGCCGACACTGAAGCTTTCTTT
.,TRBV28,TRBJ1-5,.,CASSLVHTSGGYNQPQHF,TGTGCCAGCAGTTTGGTTCACACATCGGGGGGCTACAATCAGCCCCAGCATTTT
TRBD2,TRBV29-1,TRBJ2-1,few,CSVAYGGKQFF,TGCAGCGTTGCCTACGGGGGGAAGCAGTTCTTC
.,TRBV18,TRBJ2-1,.,CASSPTRGNEQFF,TGTGCCAGCTCACCAACCAGGGGCAATGAGCAGTTCTTC
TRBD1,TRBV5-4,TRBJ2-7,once,CASSRGTGPYEQYF,TGTGCCAGCAGCCGCGGGACAGGTCCCTACGAGCAGTACTTC
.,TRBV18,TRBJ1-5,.,CASSQRDGSNQPQHF,TGTGCCAGCTCCCAACGGGACGGTAGCAATCAGCCCCAGCATTTT
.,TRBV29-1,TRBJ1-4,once,CSVEAYEKLFF,TGCAGCGTTGAGGCGTATGAAAAACTGTTTTTT
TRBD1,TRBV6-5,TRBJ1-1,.,CASTGTGDTEAFF,TGTGCCAGCACCGGGACAGGGGACACTGAAGCTTTCTTT
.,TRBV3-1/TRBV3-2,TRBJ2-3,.,CASSHRPLGPDTQYF,TGTGCCAGCAGCCATCGTCCTTTGGGGCCAGATACGCAGTATTTT
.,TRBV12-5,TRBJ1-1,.,CASDRGQGNMNTEAFF,TGTGCTAGTGATCGAGGGCAGGGAAATATGAACACTGAAGCTTTCTTT
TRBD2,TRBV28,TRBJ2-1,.,CASSSPSGRLFDEQFF,TGTGCCAGCAGTTCGCCCAGCGGGAGGTTGTTTGATGAGCAGTTCTTC
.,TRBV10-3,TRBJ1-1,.,CAINKGIQDTEAFF,TGTGCCATCAATAAGGGGATACAAGACACTGAAGCTTTCTTT
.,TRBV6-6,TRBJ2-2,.,CASSHLTGELFF,TGTGCCAGCAGTCATTTAACCGGGGAGCTGTTTTTT
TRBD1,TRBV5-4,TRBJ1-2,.,CASSWTGGAGYTF,TGTGCCAGCAGCTGGACAGGGGGGGCTGGCTACACCTTC
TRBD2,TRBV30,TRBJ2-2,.,CAWGKGLAGTGELFF,TGTGCCTGGGGTAAAGGACTAGCGGGCACCGGGGAGCTGTTTTTT
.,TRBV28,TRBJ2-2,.,CASSPRTANTGELFF,TGTGCCAGCAGTCCCAGGACAGCGAACACCGGGGAGCTGTTTTTT
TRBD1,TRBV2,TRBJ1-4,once,CASSAGTGDEKLFF,TGTGCCAGCAGTGCAGGGACAGGGGATGAAAAACTGTTTTTT
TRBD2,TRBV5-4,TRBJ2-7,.,CASSPGGSNEQYF,TGTGCCAGCAGTCCCGGGGGGTCCAACGAGCAGTACTTC
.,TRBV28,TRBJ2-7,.,CASSFWTQSYEQYF,TGTGCCAGCAGTTTCTGGACACAGTCCTACGAGCAGTACTTC